The next 29 T cell receptor beta chains were all read from a single sample in a study of blood T cell repertoires in COVID-19. Assay used: immunoSEQ multiplex PCR; TCRdb lists only in-frame clones, some missing. The sample has fewer than 30,000 clones; approximately 80% are singletons. Sequencing used peripheral blood. Receptor source: a man aged 70-80 years with active COVID-19.

The rearrangement links TRBV5-4 to TRBJ1-1, with D tentatively TRBD1 (6 bases). Trimming pared 4 bases from V and 4 bases from J, leaving 14 bases between. This CDR3 is 14 amino acids long. The germline gives CDR1 SGHNT, CDR2 YYREEE (reference sequence). CDR3 loop: CASSGQGRGTEAFF. In DNA, the CDR3 is TGTGCCAGCAGCGGCCAGGGGAGGGGCACTGAAGCTTTCTTT.

The chain links TRBV5-1 to TRBJ2-5, with 9 bases matching TRBD2. V was pared by 0 bases and J by 1 base, with 4 bases of the junction left unmatched. The germline CDR1 and CDR2 sequences are SGHRS and YFSETQ. This CDR3 comprises 16 residues. In nucleotides, the CDR3 is TGCGCCAGCAGCTTGGGGGGGACTAGCCCCCAAGAGACCCAGTACTTC. It specifies CASSLGGTSPQETQYF.

The rearrangement links TRBV9 to TRBJ1-2, with 12 bases matching TRBD1. Trimming cost V 2 bases and J 7 bases; bases outside gene matches: 12. Germline V gene lookup returns CDR1 SGDLS and CDR2 YYNGEE. The CDR3 is made up of 17 amino acids. Here the CDR3 reads CASSVNRDRGRRSGYTF. Here the CDR3 DNA reads TGTGCCAGCAGCGTCAACCGGGACAGGGGGCGACGAAGTGGCTACACCTTC.

The chain carries TRBV5-1 and TRBJ2-7; 10 bases fit TRBD1. This CDR3 has 14 amino acids. The V gene's germline CDR1 is SGHRS and CDR2 YFSETQ. Unmatched junction bases numbered 5, after V lost 0 bases and J lost 8 bases. CDR3: CASSLAGQGNKQYF. The CDR3 nucleotides read TGCGCCAGCAGCTTGGCGGGACAGGGGAATAAGCAGTACTTC.

This rearrangement joins TRBV10-3 to TRBJ2-5; the match to TRBD1 covers 10 bases. J was trimmed by 5 bases and V by 0 bases; bases with no gene match: 6. The CDR3 has 16 residues. CDR1 and CDR2 (germline): ENHRY, SYGVKD. CDR3 loop: CAISESRTGGGETQYF. The CDR3 bases are TGTGCCATCAGTGAGTCGAGGACAGGGGGAGGGGAGACCCAGTACTTC.

V usage is TRBV10-1 and J usage is TRBJ1-1; TRBD1 matches 8 bases. The CDR3 is 18 residues long. CDR1 WNHNN and CDR2 SYGVQD come from the germline V gene (reference sequence). Trimming cost V 4 bases and J 0 bases; bases outside gene matches: 13. The CDR3 nucleotides are TGCGCCAGCAGTGCACCACTTCAGGGGGCGAGGGTGAACACTGAAGCTTTCTTT. Translated, it gives CASSAPLQGARVNTEAFF.

The chain has TRBV6-5 and TRBJ2-1; TRBD1 matches 8 bases. Germline lookup yields CDR1 MNHEY and CDR2 SVGAGI. The V and J ends lost 5 bases and 2 bases, in that order; junction bases with no gene match: 5. The CDR3 loop spans 15 amino acids. The CDR3 region has the DNA TGTGCCAGCAGTCCATCGACAGGGGCCTACAATGAGCAGTTCTTC. It yields the protein CASSPSTGAYNEQFF.

The rearrangement links TRBV5-5 to TRBJ1-1; the D gene is possibly TRBD1 (5 bases). The CDR3 loop spans 18 amino acids. CDR1 SGHKS and CDR2 YYEKEE come from the germline V gene (reference sequence). The V and J ends lost 4 bases and 3 bases respectively, with 25 bases between them. The CDR3 spells CASSRVFTAPPGDTEAFF. CDR3 DNA: TGTGCCAGCAGCCGTGTGTTCACGGCACCACCGGGGGACACTGAAGCTTTCTTT.

V and J are TRBV7-3 and TRBJ2-5; a weak D match, TRBD1 (5 bases). Germline CDR1 and CDR2: SGHTA and FQGTGA. The V gene lost 3 bases and the J gene lost 5 bases, with 10 bases spanning the gap. The CDR3 sequence is 13 residues long. The CDR3, as DNA: TGTGCCAGCAGCTTGGGGCCAGCGGAGACCCAGTACTTC. It specifies CASSLGPAETQYF.

The CDR3 coding sequence is TGTGCCAGCAGCTTGACGTCAGGGGGGAGAGGGAACATTCAGTACTTC. It yields the protein CASSLTSGGRGNIQYF. This chain joins TRBV5-4 and TRBJ2-4; a possible D gene is TRBD1 (7 bases). The length of the CDR3 is 16 residues. Germline lookup yields CDR1 SGHNT and CDR2 YYREEE (reference sequence). The ends were cut back, 1 base at V and 7 bases at J, with 18 bases in the middle.

This chain uses TRBV3-1 (or the pseudogene TRBV3-2) with TRBJ2-7; D possibly corresponds to TRBD2 (6 bases). The CDR3 runs 15 residues. Per the germline V gene, CDR1 is LGHDT and CDR2 is YNNKEL (reference sequence). V lost 0 bases, J lost 5 bases, and 14 bases lay in between. The CDR3 sequence: CASSQDRLGEDEQYF. The CDR3 bases are TGTGCCAGCAGCCAAGATCGGCTGGGGGAGGACGAGCAGTACTTC.

The chain is built from TRBV11-2 and TRBJ2-2; TRBD2 is a possible D gene (5 bases). This CDR3 has 15 amino acids. The V and J ends lost 6 bases and 6 bases respectively, with 17 bases between them. Germline CDR1 reads SGHAT; CDR2 reads FQNNGV. CDR3 in DNA: TGTGCCAGCAGGGATGAAGGGCGGAGGTCCGGGGAGCTGTTTTTT. This codes for CASRDEGRRSGELFF.

This chain uses TRBV27 with TRBJ2-2, with TRBD1 matching over 11 bases. V was clipped by 7 bases and J by 5 bases; unmatched bases: 6. Germline CDR1 MNHEY, CDR2 SMNVEV (reference sequence). The CDR3 consists of 15 residues. CDR3 in amino acids: CASTFRDRGTGELFF. Written as DNA, the CDR3 is TGTGCCAGCACCTTTCGGGACAGGGGGACCGGGGAGCTGTTTTTT.

There are a few counts of this clone. This sequence joins TRBV19 and TRBJ2-7, with D possibly TRBD2 on 6 matching bases. The CDR3 has 13 amino acids. With 5 bases removed from V and 0 bases from J, the gap between germline ends came to 8 bases. CDR1 LNHDA and CDR2 SQIVND come from the germline V gene (reference sequence). The CDR3 is CASSRGSSYEQYF. The CDR3 DNA reads TGTGCCAGTAGTCGGGGGAGCTCCTACGAGCAGTACTTC.

The rearrangement uses TRBV5-4 and TRBJ1-4, with 9 bases lining up with TRBD1. The germline CDR1 and CDR2 sequences are SGHNT and YYREEE (reference sequence). The J segment lost 5 bases and the V segment lost 2 bases, leaving 4 bases of the junction unmatched. This CDR3 region has 15 residues. CDR3 region: CASSFSGTGNEKLFF. The DNA of the CDR3 is TGTGCCAGCAGCTTCTCCGGGACAGGGAATGAAAAACTGTTTTTT. Using reference TRBV5-4 and TRBJ1-4 for the parts outside the CDR3, the full variable domain is ETGVTQSPTHLIKTRGQQVTLRCSSQSGHNTVSWYQQALGQGPQFIFQYYREEENGRGNFPPRFSGLQFPNYSSELNVNALELDDSALYLCASSFSGTGNEKLFFGSGTQLSVL.

This CDR3 is CASSQDSSQGNGNEQYF. The CDR3 nucleotides read TGTGCCAGCAGCCAAGATTCATCTCAGGGGAATGGGAACGAGCAGTACTTC. The chain carries TRBV3-1 (or the pseudogene TRBV3-2) and TRBJ2-7; TRBD1 might be the D (6 bases). Germline CDR1 and CDR2: LGHDT and YNNKEL (reference sequence). This CDR3 is built from 17 residues. Trimming shortened V by 0 bases and J by 5 bases, and 20 bases separated the two germline ends.

V usage is TRBV19 and J usage is TRBJ1-5; 7 nucleotides line up with TRBD1. Germline V gene data show CDR1 as LNHDA and CDR2 as SQIVND (reference sequence). Trimming at V came to 4 bases and at J to 0 bases, leaving 3 bases not matched to a gene. The CDR3 has 15 amino acids. The CDR3 nucleotides read TGTGCCAGTAGTACGTGGACAGGTAGCAATCAGCCCCAGCATTTT. Protein product: CASSTWTGSNQPQHF.

The chain is built from TRBV19 and TRBJ1-2; D is unclear. Per the germline V gene, CDR1 is LNHDA and CDR2 is SQIVND (reference sequence). V was clipped by 3 bases and J by 8 bases, with 10 bases between them. The CDR3 extends over 12 amino acids. The chain's CDR3 is CASSIGVDGYTF. The CDR3 nucleotides read TGTGCCAGTAGTATCGGGGTGGACGGCTACACCTTC.

The chain recombines TRBV7-8 with TRBJ1-4; D gene uncertain. Trimming took 2 bases from V and 0 from J, leaving 10 bases between them. This CDR3 has 16 amino acids. CDR1 SGHVS and CDR2 FQNEAQ come from the germline V gene. The chain's CDR3 is CASSLRRAATNEKLFF. The CDR3, as DNA: TGTGCCAGCAGCTTAAGGAGGGCGGCAACTAATGAAAAACTGTTTTTT.

This clone came up a few times. This chain connects TRBV3-1 (or the pseudogene TRBV3-2) to TRBJ1-6, with D tentatively TRBD1 (6 bases). This CDR3 is built from 16 residues. Germline loops: CDR1 LGHDT, CDR2 YNNKEL (reference sequence). With 1 base removed from V and 6 bases from J, the gap between germline ends came to 13 bases. CDR3 sequence reads: CASSQAQGKGNSPLHF. The DNA for the CDR3 is TGTGCCAGCAGCCAAGCGCAGGGGAAGGGTAATTCACCCCTCCACTTT.

The chain combines TRBV7-2 with TRBJ2-2; D may be TRBD2 (5 bases). CDR1 and CDR2 (germline): SGHTA, FQGNSA. There are 14 residues in the CDR3. The ends were cut back, 5 bases at V and 6 bases at J, with 13 bases in the middle. The CDR3 loop is CASSPTRAAGELFF. Written as DNA, the CDR3 is TGTGCCAGCAGCCCCACGAGGGCCGCCGGGGAGCTGTTTTTT. The full variable domain, in which reference TRBV7-2 and TRBJ2-2 provide the parts outside the CDR3, is GAGVSQSPSNKVTEKGKDVELRCDPISGHTALYWYRQSLGQGLEFLIYFQGNSAPDKSGLPSDRFSAERTGGSVSTLTIQRTQQEDSAVYLCASSPTRAAGELFFGEGSRLTVL.

The chain combines TRBV30 with TRBJ2-1, with a possible D match to TRBD2 (5 bases). The V end lost 0 bases, the J end lost 5 bases, and 17 bases lay between the germline ends. This CDR3 is built from 16 residues. Germline loops: CDR1 GTSNPN, CDR2 SVGIG (reference sequence). The CDR3 nucleotides are TGTGCCTGGAGTGTACCTCCTAGCTGGGATGACAATGAGCAGTTCTTC. As protein: CAWSVPPSWDDNEQFF.

The V call is TRBV7-2, the J call TRBJ2-5; the match to TRBD2 covers 9 bases. The CDR3 consists of 17 residues. After removal of 2 bases from V and 3 bases from J, the junction contained 10 bases not matched to a gene. The germline V gene has CDR1 SGHTA and CDR2 FQGNSA. CDR3 coding DNA: TGTGCCAGCAGCTTACGGACGACTAGCGGAATCAAAGAGACCCAGTACTTC. Encoded protein: CASSLRTTSGIKETQYF.

The rearrangement joins TRBV5-1 to TRBJ2-1; unclear D gene. CDR3 length: 14 residues. Germline CDR1 reads SGHRS; CDR2 reads YFSETQ. Trimming shortened V by 4 bases and J by 9 bases, and 17 bases separated the two germline ends. CDR3 in amino acids: CASSLKMGGGEQFF. The CDR3 DNA reads TGCGCCAGCAGCCTGAAGATGGGTGGCGGTGAGCAGTTCTTC.

The rearrangement uses TRBV30 and TRBJ1-5; 9 bases map to TRBD1. Germline values: CDR1 GTSNPN, CDR2 SVGIG (reference sequence). The length of the CDR3 is 13 residues. After removal of 5 bases from V and 5 bases from J, the junction contained 4 bases not matched to a gene. CDR3 nucleotides: TGTGCCTGGGGGACAGGGCGGCATCAGCCCCAGCATTTT. This translates into CAWGTGRHQPQHF.

The chain joins TRBV11-3 to TRBJ2-3, with D tentatively TRBD2 (6 bases). Between the trimmed V and J ends, which lost 5 bases and 3 bases, there was a span of 18 bases. Germline V gene data show CDR1 as SGHNT and CDR2 as YENEEA. This CDR3 has 16 residues. The CDR3 here is CASSRDWGGWTDTQYF. DNA of the CDR3: TGTGCCAGCAGCCGGGATTGGGGAGGATGGACAGATACGCAGTATTTT.

This clone was detected only a few times. The chain combines TRBV7-3 with TRBJ2-3, with unresolved D. The CDR3 has 13 amino acids. The germline V gene encodes CDR1 SGHTA and CDR2 FQGTGA. V shed 3 bases and J shed 1 base, with 5 bases lying between them. Written as DNA, the CDR3 is TGTGCCAGCAGCTTCTCGGGCACAGATACGCAGTATTTT. Its translation is CASSFSGTDTQYF. Complete variable domain (other parts from reference TRBV7-3 and TRBJ2-3): GAGVSQTPSNKVTEKGKYVELRCDPISGHTALYWYRQSLGQGPEFLIYFQGTGAADDSGLPNDRFFAVRPEGSVSTLKIQRTERGDSAVYLCASSFSGTDTQYFGPGTRLTVL.

The sample holds a few counts of this clone. This sequence joins TRBV18 and TRBJ1-2; the D is unclear. This CDR3 comprises 13 residues. Trimming cost V 2 bases and J 4 bases, with 8 bases left between them. Germline V gene data show CDR1 as KGHSH and CDR2 as LQKENI. CDR3 sequence reads: CASSPTATYGYTF. The CDR3 coding sequence is TGTGCCAGCTCACCAACAGCAACCTATGGCTACACCTTC.

This rearrangement joins TRBV7-3 to TRBJ2-1; TRBD2 is a possible D gene (5 bases). This CDR3 comprises 13 residues. Germline CDR1 and CDR2: SGHTA and FQGTGA. The V end was cut by 3 bases, the J end by 5 bases, with 8 bases between. Here the CDR3 DNA reads TGTGCCAGCAGCTTTACGGGGAACAATGAGCAGTTCTTC. The encoded protein is CASSFTGNNEQFF.